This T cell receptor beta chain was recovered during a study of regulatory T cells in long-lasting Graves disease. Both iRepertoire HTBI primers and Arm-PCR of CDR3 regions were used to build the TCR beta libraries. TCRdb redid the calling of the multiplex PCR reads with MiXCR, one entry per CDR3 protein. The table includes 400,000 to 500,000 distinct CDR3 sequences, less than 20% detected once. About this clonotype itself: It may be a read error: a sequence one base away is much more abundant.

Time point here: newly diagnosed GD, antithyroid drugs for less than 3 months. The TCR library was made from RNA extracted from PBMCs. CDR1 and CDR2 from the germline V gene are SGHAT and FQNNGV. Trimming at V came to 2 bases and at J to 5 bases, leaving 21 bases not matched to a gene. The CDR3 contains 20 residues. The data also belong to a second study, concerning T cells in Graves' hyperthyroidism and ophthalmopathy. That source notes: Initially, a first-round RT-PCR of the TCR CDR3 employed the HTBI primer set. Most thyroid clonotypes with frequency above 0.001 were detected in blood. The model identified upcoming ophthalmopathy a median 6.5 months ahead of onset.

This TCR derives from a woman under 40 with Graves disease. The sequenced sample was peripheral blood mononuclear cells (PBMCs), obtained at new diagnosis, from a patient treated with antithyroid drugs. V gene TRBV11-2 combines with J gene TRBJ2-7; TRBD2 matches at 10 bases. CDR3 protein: CASSLLAQWVVASGSHEQYF. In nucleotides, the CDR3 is TGTGCCAGCAGCTTACTAGCCCAGTGGGTTGTGGCTAGCGGGAGTCACGAGCAGTACTTC.